One and the same sample provided the 29 T cell receptor beta chains below, sequenced in a study of blood T cell repertoires in COVID-19. TCRdb's table, derived via immunoSEQ multiplex PCR, lists solely in-frame clones and lacks some. The sample includes around 380,000 clones, 81% of them seen just once. Sequenced input: peripheral blood. The receptors were sampled from a human donor with acute or convalescent COVID-19. The donor label of this sample is uncertain.

This sequence joins TRBV2 and TRBJ1-6; no definite D call. Germline V gene sequence: CDR1 SNHLY, CDR2 FYNNEI. This CDR3 spans 13 amino acids. With 4 bases removed from V and 10 bases from J, the gap between germline ends came to 11 bases. The CDR3 is CASSGTFNSPLHF. In nucleotides, the CDR3 is TGTGCCAGCAGTGGGACTTTCAACTCACCCCTCCACTTT.

This clone has a single count. V and J are TRBV6-5 and TRBJ2-5, with 12 bases fitting TRBD2. CDR3 size: 15 residues. J lost 1 base, V lost 6 bases, and 3 bases had no gene match. CDR1 is MNHEY and CDR2 is SVGAGI in the germline V gene. The CDR3 DNA follows: TGTGCCAGCAGACGGACTAGCGGGGCCCAAGAGACCCAGTACTTC. Translated, it gives CASRRTSGAQETQYF.

This chain links TRBV19 with TRBJ1-1; TRBD1 matches 8 bases. V shed 4 bases, J shed 9 bases, and the junction held 4 bases outside the gene matches. Looked up from germline, CDR1 is LNHDA and CDR2 is SQIVND (reference sequence). This CDR3 has 12 residues. CDR3 sequence: CASSRSRGQAFF. CDR3 nucleotides: TGTGCCAGTAGTAGAAGCAGGGGGCAAGCTTTCTTT.

The genes are TRBV7-8 and TRBJ2-6; 10 bases agree with TRBD1. With 5 bases clipped from V and 0 bases from J, the junction kept 10 bases outside the gene matches. This CDR3 contains 19 residues. In germline, CDR1 is SGHVS, CDR2 FQNEAQ. The CDR3 nucleotides are TGTGCCAGCAGCGTGGACAGGGGGACGTATCGCTCTGGGGCCAACGTCCTGACTTTC. Translation gives CASSVDRGTYRSGANVLTF.

The chain has TRBV9 and TRBJ1-2, with a possible D match to TRBD1 (6 bases). Trimming took off 3 bases at V and 3 bases at J, with 24 bases between the two ends. Germline V gene data show CDR1 as SGDLS and CDR2 as YYNGEE. The CDR3 length is 18 residues. The CDR3 loop is CASSEGEKQGRPYYGYTF. The CDR3 region has the DNA TGTGCCAGCAGCGAGGGGGAAAAACAGGGTCGGCCATACTATGGCTACACCTTC. Looking up the rest from reference TRBV9 and TRBJ1-2 gives the full variable domain: DSGVTQTPKHLITATGQRVTLRCSPRSGDLSVYWYQQSLDQGLQFLIQYYNGEERAKGNILERFSAQQFPDLHSELNLSSLELGDSALYFCASSEGEKQGRPYYGYTFGSGTRLTVV.

J is TRBJ1-2 and V is TRBV28; 8 bases match TRBD1. Germline V CDR1 and CDR2: MDHEN, SYDVKM. V trimming: 7 bases; J trimming: 4 bases; junction bases outside the gene matches: 14. The CDR3 is made up of 16 amino acids. CDR3 DNA sequence: TGTGCCAGCACCACAAAGAGGACAGGGATCACCTATGGCTACACCTTC. Protein: CASTTKRTGITYGYTF.

V gene TRBV19 combines with J gene TRBJ2-2, with D possibly matching TRBD2 (6 bases). V was clipped by 8 bases and J by 3 bases, with 19 bases between them. Germline V gives CDR1 LNHDA, CDR2 SQIVND (reference sequence). The CDR3 runs 16 residues. The CDR3 DNA sequence: TGTGCCAGTGGACGCGGGACCGAGAGGTACACCGGGGAGCTGTTTTTT. Protein: CASGRGTERYTGELFF.

V usage is TRBV28 and J usage is TRBJ1-2; 7 bases align to TRBD1. This CDR3 region has 16 residues. Germline lookup yields CDR1 MDHEN and CDR2 SYDVKM. V lost 5 bases, J lost 8 bases, and 17 bases stayed unmatched. The CDR3 protein is CASSRDSAPTRKGYTF. The CDR3 nucleotides read TGTGCCAGCAGTAGGGACAGCGCTCCCACCAGAAAAGGCTACACCTTC.

This clone was seen only a few times. The DNA of the CDR3 is TGTGCCTACCTGACAGGCGGCTATGGCTACACCTTC. This sequence encodes CAYLTGGYGYTF. This chain uses TRBV30 with TRBJ1-2, with D perhaps TRBD1 (6 bases). Germline V gives CDR1 GTSNPN, CDR2 SVGIG (reference sequence). V gave up 7 bases and J gave up 4 bases, with 13 bases separating them. This CDR3 has 12 residues.

This chain uses TRBV9 with TRBJ1-2; D gene ambiguous. In germline, CDR1 is SGDLS, CDR2 YYNGEE. V shed 1 base and J shed 6 bases, with 19 bases lying between them. There are 16 residues in the CDR3. In nucleotides, the CDR3 is TGTGCCAGCAGCGTACGGCCGGACTCCCGGTTTAATGGCTACACCTTC. This encodes CASSVRPDSRFNGYTF.

The CDR3 here is CSVRPGQGTMNTEAFF. The CDR3 bases are TGCAGCGTTCGCCCGGGACAGGGCACCATGAACACTGAAGCTTTCTTT. The genes are TRBV29-1 and TRBJ1-1; 9 bases agree with TRBD1. The V gene's germline CDR1 is SQVTM and CDR2 ANQGSEA. V trimming: 5 bases; J trimming: 0 bases; junction bases outside the gene matches: 10. This CDR3 spans 16 amino acids.

V usage is TRBV30 and J usage is TRBJ1-4; D unclear. CDR3 length: 14 amino acids. The germline V and J ends were trimmed by 2 bases and 1 base, with 8 bases remaining between them. Germline values: CDR1 GTSNPN, CDR2 SVGIG (reference sequence). In DNA form, the CDR3 reads TGTGCCTGGAGTTGGGGAGGAACTAATGAAAAACTGTTTTTT. It specifies CAWSWGGTNEKLFF.

As for this clone: A read error is possible here, since a much larger clone lies one base away. Other DNA sequences in this sample translate to the same CDR3. This chain uses TRBV6-1 with TRBJ1-1, with D tentatively TRBD1 (5 bases). V was trimmed by 2 bases and J by 3 bases, leaving 10 bases between them. The CDR3 extends over 14 amino acids. Germline V gene sequence: CDR1 MNHNS, CDR2 SASEGT. As DNA, the CDR3 is TGTGCCAGCAGTGAACCTGGACAATACACTGAAGCTTTCTTT. This translates into CASSEPGQYTEAFF.

This clone was counted only a few times. The chain carries TRBV21-1 and TRBJ1-5; the table names TRBD1, a call not compared with the DNA. TRBV21-1 is annotated as a pseudogene. The CDR3 has 19 residues. In DNA, the CDR3 is TGTGCCAGCAGCAAAAGGTTTCAGGGGGCGCATGTGTATTATCAGCCCCAGCATTTT. The encoded protein is CASSKRFQGAHVYYQPQHF.

The chain couples TRBV6-4 to TRBJ2-1; 8 nucleotides match TRBD1. Per the germline V gene, CDR1 is MRHNA and CDR2 is SNTAGT. The trim removed 2 bases at V and 8 bases at J, leaving 14 bases unmatched. The CDR3 runs to 17 residues. The CDR3 region has the DNA TGTGCCAGCAGTGACACACTGCACTACCAGGGGGCGCATGAGCAGTTCTTC. Amino acid sequence: CASSDTLHYQGAHEQFF.

The chain has TRBV5-1 and TRBJ2-4; a weak D match, TRBD2 (6 bases). The V end lost 1 base, the J end lost 1 base, and 12 bases lay between the germline ends. The V gene's germline CDR1 is SGHRS and CDR2 YFSETQ. The CDR3 extends over 16 amino acids. The CDR3 nucleotides are TGCGCCAGCAGCTTGTGGACTATAGGGGCCAAAAACATTCAGTACTTC. Amino acid sequence: CASSLWTIGAKNIQYF.

The DNA for the CDR3 is TGTGCCAGTAGTCTCAGGGGGGAGACCCAGTACTTC. Residues: CASSLRGETQYF. The chain employs TRBV19 and TRBJ2-5, with TRBD1 matching over 7 bases. This CDR3 comprises 12 residues. V trimming: 5 bases; J trimming: 5 bases; junction bases outside the gene matches: 2. The germline gives CDR1 LNHDA, CDR2 SQIVND (reference sequence). Combining the CDR3 with reference TRBV19 and TRBJ2-5 gives the whole variable domain DGGITQSPKYLFRKEGQNVTLSCEQNLNHDAMYWYRQDPGQGLRLIYYSQIVNDFQKGDIAEGYSVSREKKESFPLTVTSAQKNPTAFYLCASSLRGETQYFGPGTRLLVL.

J is TRBJ1-1 and V is TRBV2; 9 bases are shared with TRBD1. This CDR3 has 15 residues. J was trimmed by 7 bases and V by 2 bases; bases with no gene match: 8. The germline V gene encodes CDR1 SNHLY and CDR2 FYNNEI. The CDR3 sequence: CASSEQDRGKGEAFF. The CDR3 DNA follows: TGTGCCAGCAGTGAACAGGACAGGGGTAAGGGTGAAGCTTTCTTT.

The chain uses TRBV2 and TRBJ1-6; TRBD1 aligns across 9 bases. The CDR3 is 13 residues long. Germline CDR1 and CDR2: SNHLY and FYNNEI. Unmatched junction bases numbered 3, after V lost 8 bases and J lost 7 bases. CDR3 protein: CASGGTGNSPLHF. The CDR3 bases are TGTGCCAGCGGGGGGACAGGGAATTCACCCCTCCACTTT.

The sample holds a few counts of this clone. The chain links TRBV6-5 to TRBJ1-5; the D gene is possibly TRBD1 (6 bases). This CDR3 contains 15 residues. Per the germline V gene, CDR1 is MNHEY and CDR2 is SVGAGI. Trimming took 6 bases from V and 2 from J, leaving 14 bases between them. CDR3 nucleotides: TGTGCCAGCAGGACCACAGGGAGTGGCAATCAGCCCCAGCATTTT. Translated, it gives CASRTTGSGNQPQHF.

This chain connects TRBV5-4 to TRBJ1-2, with a tentative D call TRBD1 (5 bases). The germline V gene has CDR1 SGHNT and CDR2 YYREEE (reference sequence). CDR3 length equals 14 residues. With 4 bases removed from V and 3 bases from J, the gap between germline ends came to 13 bases. CDR3 DNA sequence: TGTGCCAGCAGCGAACCGGGGGGACACTATGGCTACACCTTC. Its translation: CASSEPGGHYGYTF.

This clone was seen only a few times. V and J are TRBV5-1 and TRBJ2-2; TRBD1 might be the D (6 bases). The CDR3 runs to 16 residues. V gave up 3 bases and J gave up 5 bases, with 17 bases separating them. Germline lookup yields CDR1 SGHRS and CDR2 YFSETQ. CDR3 bases: TGCGCCAGCAGCTACGGGGACATAGCAAGTACCGGGGAGCTGTTTTTT. Its translation is CASSYGDIASTGELFF.

The rearrangement uses TRBV6-5 and TRBJ1-5, with 7 bases aligning to TRBD1. This CDR3 comprises 14 residues. Germline CDR1 reads MNHEY; CDR2 reads SVGAGI. Unmatched junction bases numbered 11, after V lost 6 bases and J lost 9 bases. The CDR3 region has the DNA TGTGCCAGCAGAATCGACAGGGCCTCTGGGCCCCAGCATTTT. This codes for CASRIDRASGPQHF.

The V gene is TRBV4-1, the J gene TRBJ1-1; D remains unclear. Germline assignment: CDR1 MGHRA and CDR2 YSYEKL. The CDR3 has 16 residues. Trimming left V 6 bases short and J 1 base short, with 18 bases between. The DNA for the CDR3 is TGCGCCAGCAGTCCCGGTCACGGGGTGGGGAACACTGAAGCTTTCTTT. Protein sequence: CASSPGHGVGNTEAFF.

The chain couples TRBV5-1 to TRBJ1-4; D gene unclear. The CDR3 covers 16 residues. Trimming pared 0 bases from V and 9 bases from J, leaving 18 bases between. Germline V lookup: CDR1 SGHRS, CDR2 YFSETQ. CDR3: CASSLGSSEVRKKLFF. CDR3 bases: TGCGCCAGCAGCTTGGGATCAAGTGAGGTTAGGAAAAAACTGTTTTTT.

The V gene is TRBV7-8, the J gene TRBJ2-2; the match to TRBD2 covers 7 bases. CDR3 length: 15 residues. The germline V gene encodes CDR1 SGHVS and CDR2 FQNEAQ. Trimming at V came to 2 bases and at J to 4 bases, leaving 4 bases not matched to a gene. Here the CDR3 DNA reads TGTGCCAGCAGCTTAAGTGGGAGGGCCACCGGGGAGCTGTTTTTT. Encoded protein: CASSLSGRATGELFF.

The gene calls are TRBV9 and TRBJ1-3; maybe TRBD1 (6 bases). CDR3 size: 16 residues. V lost 6 bases, J lost 1 base, and 17 bases lay in between. Germline V gives CDR1 SGDLS, CDR2 YYNGEE. This chain's CDR3 is CASTPGVGASGNTIYF. DNA of the CDR3: TGTGCCAGCACCCCGGGCGTGGGGGCTTCTGGAAACACCATATATTTT.

In the case of this clone: A read error may account for a junction end that differs from germline. The V gene is TRBV19, the J gene TRBJ1-5; D remains ambiguous. This CDR3 comprises 13 residues. Germline V gene sequence: CDR1 LNHDA, CDR2 SQIVND (reference sequence). The CDR3 nucleotides are TGTGCCAGTAGTACACCTAGCTATCAGCCCCAGCATTTT. This encodes CASSTPSYQPQHF. The full variable domain, rest sourced from reference TRBV19 and TRBJ1-5, is DGGITQSPKYLFRKEGQNVTLSCEQNLNHDAMYWYRQDPGQGLRLIYYSQIVNDFQKGDIAEGYSVSREKKESFPLTVTSAQKNPTAFYLCASSTPSYQPQHFGDGTRLSIL.

The J gene is TRBJ1-4, the V gene TRBV19; TRBD1 agrees at 9 bases. The germline V gene encodes CDR1 LNHDA and CDR2 SQIVND (reference sequence). V trimming: 8 bases; J trimming: 0 bases; junction bases outside the gene matches: 10. The CDR3 has 17 amino acids. This CDR3 is CASQRQGGRATNEKLFF. The CDR3, as DNA: TGTGCCAGTCAAAGACAGGGGGGCCGGGCAACTAATGAAAAACTGTTTTTT.